One sample yielded the 20 T cell receptor beta chains listed below, sequenced in a study of blood T cells in healthy people across ages. Combining a sample-barcoded 5' primer with a J-beta primer mix, a second PCR ran for about 6 to 12 cycles. TCRdb processed the 5' RACE reads anew with MiXCR; each CDR3 protein has one entry. The table lists hundreds of thousands of distinct CDR3 sequences, 40% to 65% of them singletons. The sample was blood. These receptors were obtained from an older man in good health.

The CDR3 DNA reads as TGTGCCATCAGTGAGCCGGGGACACTGAACACTGAAGCTTTCTTT. Translation gives CAISEPGTLNTEAFF. The V and J genes are TRBV10-3 and TRBJ1-1; possibly TRBD1 for D (6 bases). There are 15 residues in the CDR3. CDR1 and CDR2 (germline): ENHRY, SYGVKD. V dropped 2 bases and J dropped 0 bases, with 10 bases sitting between them.

This clonotype was seen a few times. The chain is built from TRBV4-1 and TRBJ1-2; D is possibly TRBD1 (5 bases). The CDR3 has 13 amino acids. The germline V and J ends were trimmed by 4 bases and 3 bases, with 9 bases remaining between them. Germline V gene sequence: CDR1 MGHRA, CDR2 YSYEKL. CDR3 residues: CASSRGGDYGYTF. CDR3 nucleotide sequence: TGCGCCAGCAGCCGCGGGGGAGACTATGGCTACACCTTC.

The chain recombines TRBV12-3 or TRBV12-4 with TRBJ1-4; D not resolved. The CDR3 consists of 14 residues. Trimming removed 5 bases at V and 7 bases at J, with 14 bases between. The CDR3 DNA follows: TGTGCCAGCAGTAACTTGGGAGGTCCTGAAAAACTGTTTTTT. Translated: CASSNLGGPEKLFF.

Concerning this clonotype: At one boundary the junction diverges from the germline segment, which might be a read error. This chain links TRBV5-1 with TRBJ1-2; 7 positions agree with TRBD1. This CDR3 spans 14 amino acids. Germline loops: CDR1 SGHRS, CDR2 YFSETQ. This CDR3 is CAGSLSRGNDGHTF. CDR3 bases: TGCGCCGGCAGCTTGTCCAGGGGGAACGATGGCCACACCTTC.

CDR3 sequence: CASSFSPLIGIYF. CDR3 in DNA: TGTGCCAGCAGCTTCTCCCCTCTCATAGGGATCTACTTC. This rearrangement joins TRBV7-2 to TRBJ2-5; D unresolved. Looked up from germline, CDR1 is SGHTA and CDR2 is FQGNSA. CDR3 length equals 13 residues. Trimming removed 3 bases from V and 14 bases from J, with 19 bases in between.

This clonotype was recorded at least ten times. The chain combines TRBV15 with TRBJ2-7, with TRBD2 matching 8 bases. Per the germline V gene, CDR1 is LNHNV and CDR2 is YYDKDF (reference sequence). With V trimmed by 8 bases and J by 5 bases, 11 bases remained unmatched. The CDR3 loop spans 14 amino acids. The CDR3 sequence: CATSAAGVWNEQYF. CDR3 DNA: TGTGCCACCTCGGCAGCGGGAGTCTGGAACGAGCAGTACTTC.

The chain links TRBV7-2 to TRBJ2-2, with D unclear. The CDR3 consists of 14 residues. The germline CDR1 and CDR2 sequences are SGHTA and FQGNSA. The ends were cut back, 1 base at V and 1 base at J, with 4 bases in the middle. CDR3 sequence: CASSLEVNTGELFF. CDR3 sequence (DNA): TGTGCCAGCAGCTTAGAGGTGAACACCGGGGAGCTGTTTTTT.

This clonotype turned up a few times. CDR3 protein: CASSLRVPSRDNEQFF. The CDR3, as DNA: TGCGCCAGCAGCTTGCGGGTTCCTAGTAGGGACAATGAGCAGTTCTTC. This chain connects TRBV5-1 to TRBJ2-1; no clear D. The V end lost 1 base, the J end lost 5 bases, and 16 bases lay between the germline ends. Germline V gene data show CDR1 as SGHRS and CDR2 as YFSETQ. This CDR3 has 16 amino acids.

V and J are TRBV7-6 and TRBJ2-7; 9 bases match TRBD2. CDR1 is SGHVS and CDR2 is FNYEAQ in the germline V gene. The CDR3 covers 16 residues. The ends lost 1 base at V and 3 bases at J; junction bases unmatched: 7. The CDR3: CASSLGPLAGRYEQYF. The CDR3 coding sequence is TGTGCCAGCAGCTTAGGGCCGCTAGCGGGACGCTACGAGCAGTACTTC.

This chain joins TRBV5-1 and TRBJ2-3; D is unresolved. Trimming took 0 bases from V and 2 from J, leaving 7 bases between them. CDR3 length: 14 amino acids. From germline, CDR1 is SGHRS and CDR2 YFSETQ. The CDR3, as DNA: TGCGCCAGCAGCTTGGGAAATCCCACAGATACGCAGTATTTT. This codes for CASSLGNPTDTQYF.

The count of this clonotype is one. The rearrangement uses TRBV11-2 and TRBJ2-4; 8 bases are a match to TRBD2. Germline V gene lookup returns CDR1 SGHAT and CDR2 FQNNGV. The CDR3 extends over 13 amino acids. V dropped 5 bases and J dropped 13; count of bases not matched to a gene: 10. Here the CDR3 reads CASSPPGLDKQYF. CDR3 DNA sequence: TGTGCCAGCAGCCCACCGGGACTAGATAAGCAGTACTTC.

V and J are TRBV27 and TRBJ1-2; 10 positions agree with TRBD1. The CDR3 extends over 17 amino acids. V lost 5 bases, J lost 4 bases, and 13 bases stayed unmatched. CDR1 and CDR2 (germline): MNHEY, SMNVEV (reference sequence). The chain's CDR3 is CASSKAGQGTTRYGYTF. DNA of the CDR3: TGTGCCAGCAGTAAAGCGGGACAGGGGACCACACGCTATGGCTACACCTTC.

The chain uses TRBV4-2 and TRBJ2-3; D is perhaps TRBD1 or TRBD2 (5 bases each). V shed 4 bases and J shed 6 bases, with 26 bases lying between them. This CDR3 has 18 amino acids. Per the germline V gene, CDR1 is LGHNA and CDR2 is YNFKEQ. The CDR3 DNA is TGTGCCAGCAGCCTAAGCATAGGGACCCCGGGCCGCAGTGATACGCAGTATTTT. Translation: CASSLSIGTPGRSDTQYF.

The chain links TRBV12-3 or TRBV12-4 to TRBJ2-2; tentatively, D is TRBD2 (7 bases). Trimming cost V 5 bases and J 2 bases, with 12 bases left between them. The CDR3 contains 15 residues. The CDR3 nucleotides are TGTGCCAGCAGTCGGGGGGACAAAAACACCGGGGAGCTGTTTTTT. It yields the protein CASSRGDKNTGELFF.

This clonotype appeared a few times. This chain links TRBV12-3 or TRBV12-4 with TRBJ1-5; 8 bases fit TRBD1. This CDR3 region has 15 residues. The V segment lost 4 bases and the J segment 6 bases; nucleotides outside the gene matches: 8. The CDR3 nucleotides are TGTGCCAGCAGTTCAGGGGGCTTAGCCACTCAGCCCCAGCATTTT. Translating gives CASSSGGLATQPQHF.

Comments on this clonotype: A much larger clone is a single base away; this may be a read error. The chain employs TRBV6-5 and TRBJ2-3; D is unclear. V lost 5 bases to trimming and J lost 14 bases, with 20 bases between them. Germline V gene sequence: CDR1 MNHEY, CDR2 SVGAGI. The CDR3 is made up of 13 amino acids. CDR3 sequence: CASSPGPNRDAYF. Written as DNA, the CDR3 is TGTGCCAGCAGTCCCGGGCCGAACAGAGACGCGTATTTT.

CDR3 in DNA: TGTGCCAGCAGCTTCTCGGACAGGGGGGAGGTCACTGAAGCTTTCTTT. It encodes CASSFSDRGEVTEAFF. This chain links TRBV7-9 with TRBJ1-1, with 10 positions matching TRBD1. J gave up 4 bases and V 3 bases, and 8 bases lay outside the gene matches. Germline values: CDR1 SEHNR, CDR2 FQNEAQ (reference sequence). This CDR3 region has 16 residues.

In its sample, this clonotype was seen a few times. V gene TRBV7-3 combines with J gene TRBJ2-3; a weak D match, TRBD2 (6 bases). Looked up from germline, CDR1 is SGHTA and CDR2 is FQGTGA. This CDR3 has 16 amino acids. Trimming pared 4 bases from V and 2 bases from J, leaving 16 bases between. CDR3 residues: CASSSRGGVNTDTQYF. In DNA, the CDR3 is TGTGCCAGCAGCTCACGGGGCGGGGTTAACACAGATACGCAGTATTTT.

The chain has TRBV4-2 and TRBJ2-7; 9 bases are a match to TRBD2. The ends lost 0 bases at V and 1 base at J; junction bases unmatched: 1. This CDR3 comprises 15 residues. In germline, CDR1 is LGHNA, CDR2 YNFKEQ. CDR3 DNA: TGTGCCAGCAGCCAAGAACTAGCGGGTTCCTACGAGCAGTACTTC. It encodes CASSQELAGSYEQYF.

This sequence joins TRBV25-1 and TRBJ2-3; a possible D gene is TRBD2 (6 bases). The V end was cut by 2 bases, the J end by 4 bases, with 16 bases between. The germline CDR1 and CDR2 sequences are MGHDK and SYGVNS. This CDR3 region has 16 residues. In DNA, the CDR3 is TGTGCCAGCAGTGAAATGGGCGGGATAGGTGCAGATACGCAGTATTTT. This gives the protein CASSEMGGIGADTQYF.